Below are 23 T cell receptor beta chains sequenced from a single sample in a study of cytotoxic CD8 clonotypes in ibrutinib-treated CLL. Some clones are missing from TCRdb's copy, which holds only in-frame ones; the method was immunoSEQ multiplex PCR. The table lists over 70,000 clones, more than 70% of them singletons. The sample consisted of PBMCs, taken before ibrutinib treatment. The receptors originated from a human donor with chronic lymphocytic leukemia.

The chain uses TRBV5-1 and TRBJ2-7; 12 bases are shared with TRBD1. Per germline, CDR1 SGHRS and CDR2 YFSETQ. The trim removed 3 bases at V and 5 bases at J, leaving 9 bases unmatched. The CDR3 spans 16 residues. The CDR3 DNA reads as TGCGCCAGCAGCTCGGGACAGGGGGCTGGTCATGACGAGCAGTACTTC. This codes for CASSSGQGAGHDEQYF.

The CDR3 nucleotides are TGCGCCAGCAGCCAATCGCTCGGGGACTCTGCCTACGAGCAGTACTTC. Protein: CASSQSLGDSAYEQYF. The rearrangement joins TRBV4-3 to TRBJ2-7; TRBD2 is a possible D gene (6 bases). The length of the CDR3 is 16 residues. The V gene lost 2 bases and the J gene lost 2 bases, with 16 bases spanning the gap. Germline V gene lookup returns CDR1 LGHNA and CDR2 YSLEER.

The J gene is TRBJ1-2, the V gene TRBV7-9, with D unresolved. CDR1 is SEHNR, CDR2 FQNEAQ, per germline (reference sequence). Trimming took off 0 bases at V and 7 bases at J, with 9 bases between the two ends. CDR3 size: 13 residues. The CDR3 DNA reads as TGTGCCAGCAGCTTAGCGGAGAGGGCTGGCTACACCTTC. This gives the protein CASSLAERAGYTF.

This chain joins TRBV6-5 and TRBJ1-2; TRBD1 might be the D (6 bases). Germline loops: CDR1 MNHEY, CDR2 SVGAGI. The CDR3 length is 15 residues. V dropped 8 bases and J dropped 0 bases, with 16 bases sitting between them. The CDR3 spells CASVKRAGANYGYTF. Here the CDR3 DNA reads TGTGCCAGCGTTAAAAGGGCAGGGGCTAACTATGGCTACACCTTC.

The chain joins TRBV4-3 to TRBJ2-3; 7 bases align to TRBD1. The V segment lost 0 bases and the J segment 4 bases; nucleotides outside the gene matches: 10. The CDR3 is 17 amino acids. Per the germline V gene, CDR1 is LGHNA and CDR2 is YSLEER. This CDR3 reads CASSQDRARGFADTQYF. DNA for the CDR3: TGCGCCAGCAGCCAAGATAGGGCCAGGGGGTTCGCAGATACGCAGTATTTT.

The chain links TRBV19 to TRBJ1-2, with D maybe TRBD1 (5 bases). Germline-derived CDR1 and CDR2 are LNHDA and SQIVND (reference sequence). The CDR3 runs 15 residues. Trimming took 6 bases from V and 6 from J, leaving 20 bases between them. The CDR3 spells CASRTTGRTVHGYTF. Here the CDR3 DNA reads TGTGCCAGTAGAACTACGGGGCGCACAGTTCATGGCTACACCTTC.

This clone was observed a few times. This CDR3 is CASSEGRGAVDTQYF. In nucleotides, the CDR3 is TGTGCCAGCAGTGAAGGGAGGGGGGCCGTAGATACGCAGTATTTT. The V call is TRBV2, the J call TRBJ2-3; tentatively, D is TRBD1 or TRBD2 (6 bases each). Germline V gene lookup returns CDR1 SNHLY and CDR2 FYNNEI. CDR3 size: 15 residues. V was cut by 1 base and J by 5 bases, with 13 bases left in between.

V and J are TRBV7-9 and TRBJ2-1, with TRBD2 matching over 7 bases. This CDR3 region has 15 residues. J lost 1 base, V lost 5 bases, and 5 bases had no gene match. Germline CDR1 SEHNR, CDR2 FQNEAQ (reference sequence). The CDR3 DNA follows: TGTGCCAGCAGCGCATCGGGAGGATCCTACAATGAGCAGTTCTTC. Residues: CASSASGGSYNEQFF.

The V call is TRBV19, the J call TRBJ1-2; D perhaps matches TRBD1 (5 bases). Germline lookup yields CDR1 LNHDA and CDR2 SQIVND (reference sequence). The CDR3 has 15 residues. V was pared by 3 bases and J by 5 bases, with 16 bases between. The chain's CDR3 is CASSIFRGAIYGYTF. The CDR3 nucleotides read TGTGCCAGTAGTATTTTCCGAGGGGCGATTTATGGCTACACCTTC.

The V and J genes are TRBV5-6 and TRBJ2-3; D gene uncertain. This CDR3 is built from 15 residues. V lost 0 bases and J lost 0, with 8 bases in between. Germline V gives CDR1 SGHDT, CDR2 YYEEEE. As DNA, the CDR3 is TGTGCCAGCAGCTTGGGGTTGGCTAGCACAGATACGCAGTATTTT. This gives the protein CASSLGLASTDTQYF.

This chain uses TRBV7-2 with TRBJ2-7; no firm D call. In germline, CDR1 is SGHTA, CDR2 FQGNSA. V lost 3 bases and J lost 3, with 12 bases in between. This CDR3 is built from 14 residues. In DNA form, the CDR3 reads TGTGCCAGCAGCTTGACCGGACGAGACTACGAGCAGTACTTC. Encoded protein: CASSLTGRDYEQYF.

The genes are TRBV23-1 and TRBJ2-7; tentatively, D is TRBD1 (5 bases). TRBV23-1 is an open reading frame, and its role is uncertain. V lost 3 bases to trimming and J lost 1 base, with 16 bases between them. The length of the CDR3 is 16 residues. The CDR3 reads CASSQSFKGRSYEQYF. DNA of the CDR3: TGCGCCAGCAGTCAGTCTTTTAAGGGGCGGTCCTACGAGCAGTACTTC.

This chain uses TRBV9 with TRBJ2-1; TRBD2 is a possible D gene (6 bases). The CDR3 spans 15 residues. V was trimmed by 3 bases and J by 3 bases, leaving 13 bases between them. CDR1 is SGDLS and CDR2 is YYNGEE in the germline V gene. CDR3 nucleotide sequence: TGTGCCAGCAGCGCACACTCGGGACTCTACAATGAGCAGTTCTTC. Amino acid sequence: CASSAHSGLYNEQFF.

V gene TRBV5-1 combines with J gene TRBJ2-2, with 14 bases identical to TRBD2. Per germline, CDR1 SGHRS and CDR2 YFSETQ. The CDR3 loop spans 17 amino acids. V gave up 5 bases and J gave up 5 bases; unmatched junction bases: 8. The CDR3 is CASRPGTSGSETGELFF. Here the CDR3 DNA reads TGCGCCAGCAGACCCGGGACTAGCGGGAGCGAAACCGGGGAGCTGTTTTTT.

V gene TRBV30 combines with J gene TRBJ2-1, with D maybe TRBD2 (6 bases). V was clipped by 1 base and J by 9 bases, with 16 bases between them. CDR1 and CDR2 (germline): GTSNPN, SVGIG (reference sequence). The CDR3 contains 14 residues. The DNA of the CDR3 is TGTGCCTGGAGTGAGTTAGCGGAATCGGGTGAGCAGTTCTTC. This sequence encodes CAWSELAESGEQFF.

This clone was seen more than once but under ten times. The rearrangement links TRBV18 to TRBJ2-1; D remains ambiguous. CDR1 is KGHSH, CDR2 LQKENI, per germline. V was clipped by 3 bases and J by 10 bases, with 10 bases between them. This CDR3 is 12 amino acids long. This chain's CDR3 is CASSPGSGEQFF. CDR3 coding DNA: TGTGCCAGCTCACCGGGGTCTGGGGAGCAGTTCTTC.

The chain is built from TRBV5-6 and TRBJ2-2; 8 bases map to TRBD1. V shed 3 bases and J 3 bases; nucleotides not matched to a gene: 10. CDR1 is SGHDT, CDR2 YYEEEE, per germline. CDR3 length: 17 residues. The CDR3, as DNA: TGTGCCAGCAGCTCCCTAGGACAGGGCAGCTACACCGGGGAGCTGTTTTTT. Protein product: CASSSLGQGSYTGELFF.

The chain joins TRBV18 to TRBJ2-7; 9 nucleotides line up with TRBD1. J was trimmed by 0 bases and V by 5 bases; bases with no gene match: 8. CDR1 is KGHSH, CDR2 LQKENI, per germline. This CDR3 is built from 16 residues. The CDR3, as DNA: TGTGCCAGCTCAGGGGGACAGGGTAGTCACTCCTACGAGCAGTACTTC. Protein sequence: CASSGGQGSHSYEQYF.

The chain uses TRBV30 and TRBJ2-1, with 11 bases identical to TRBD2. The junction had 13 bases not matched to a gene; V was cut back by 0 bases and J by 9 bases. The CDR3 covers 17 residues. Per the germline V gene, CDR1 is GTSNPN and CDR2 is SVGIG (reference sequence). In DNA, the CDR3 is TGTGCCTGGAGTGTAGGCCCCTGGGGTAGCGGGAGGGGTGAGCAGTTCTTC. Protein sequence: CAWSVGPWGSGRGEQFF.

The chain is built from TRBV7-8 and TRBJ2-5; 9 bases fit TRBD2. After removal of 1 base from V and 1 base from J, the junction contained 4 bases not matched to a gene. This CDR3 has 16 residues. Germline assignment: CDR1 SGHVS and CDR2 FQNEAQ. CDR3 sequence: CASSLVAGVGQETQYF. The CDR3 nucleotides read TGTGCCAGCAGCTTAGTAGCGGGAGTCGGCCAAGAGACCCAGTACTTC.

The chain has TRBV5-6 and TRBJ2-5; D uncertain. The length of the CDR3 is 14 residues. CDR1 and CDR2 (germline): SGHDT, YYEEEE. Trimming shortened V by 5 bases and J by 4 bases, and 15 bases separated the two germline ends. For the CDR3, the DNA is TGTGCCAGCAGGCTTTTTTCGGGTGGAGAGACCCAGTACTTC. Residues: CASRLFSGGETQYF.

The chain employs TRBV5-1 and TRBJ2-1; no clear D. Trimming took 0 bases from V and 5 from J, leaving 12 bases between them. Germline V CDR1 and CDR2: SGHRS, YFSETQ. The CDR3 runs to 15 residues. The CDR3 coding sequence is TGCGCCAGCAGCTTGGTACCTAGGGCGGACAATGAGCAGTTCTTC. Its translation is CASSLVPRADNEQFF.

The chain recombines TRBV4-1 with TRBJ2-7, with 10 bases fitting TRBD2. Germline lookup yields CDR1 MGHRA and CDR2 YSYEKL. The junction had 5 bases not matched to a gene; V was cut back by 0 bases and J by 3 bases. The CDR3 runs 16 residues. The DNA for the CDR3 is TGCGCCAGCAGCCAAGAGATGCTAGCGGGAGTCTACGAGCAGTACTTC. Amino acids: CASSQEMLAGVYEQYF.